These 15 T cell receptor beta chains share one sample of origin, sequenced in a study of T cell clones after liver transplantation. Profiling relied on immunoSEQ multiplex PCR, and the TCRdb table lists in-frame clones only, not all of them. The sample contains around 76,000 clones, 80% of which appear only once. Source: CD4+ T cells from blood, taken 12 months after liver transplant. The origin of the receptors is a human patient who received a liver transplant. Among the T cells, some may be from the graft donor.

In the case of this clone: Mismatch with germline at one junction end may stem from a read error. The chain combines TRBV7-8 with TRBJ2-7; no firm D call. Germline V CDR1 and CDR2: SGHVS, FQNEAQ. This CDR3 is built from 12 residues. The CDR3 DNA reads as TGTGCCAGCAACTTAAACTCCTACGAGCAGTACTTC. Protein sequence: CASNLNSYEQYF.

This chain uses TRBV5-6 with TRBJ1-2; D might be TRBD1 (5 bases). Deletions cut 2 bases from V and 4 bases from J, with 15 bases between. Germline V gives CDR1 SGHDT, CDR2 YYEEEE. The CDR3 totals 15 residues. The DNA of the CDR3 is TGTGCCAGCAGCTTTGGGACTGCCGCTTTCTATGGCTACACCTTC. It yields the protein CASSFGTAAFYGYTF.

This rearrangement joins TRBV2 to TRBJ1-2; D possibly corresponds to TRBD1 (5 bases). V was shortened by 4 bases and J by 6 bases, with 12 bases between the two germline ends. Germline V gives CDR1 SNHLY, CDR2 FYNNEI. The CDR3 covers 13 residues. DNA of the CDR3: TGTGCCAGCAGTGTGGGGGTGGGAAATGGCTACACCTTC. It translates to CASSVGVGNGYTF.

In its sample, this clone was seen a few times. The chain uses TRBV11-2 and TRBJ1-2, with D unclear. CDR1 is SGHAT and CDR2 is FQNNGV in the germline V gene. The CDR3 is made up of 16 amino acids. Trimming removed 0 bases at V and 6 bases at J, with 17 bases between. The CDR3 DNA is TGTGCCAGCAGCTTAGATTTGTGGAGGCCTGTACATGGCTACACCTTC. Translating gives CASSLDLWRPVHGYTF. Drawing the rest from reference TRBV11-2 and TRBJ1-2, the complete variable domain is EAGVAQSPRYKIIEKRQSVAFWCNPISGHATLYWYQQILGQGPKLLIQFQNNGVVDDSQLPKDRFSAERLKGVDSTLKIQPAKLEDSAVYLCASSLDLWRPVHGYTFGSGTRLTVV.

The chain uses TRBV7-9 and TRBJ2-7; D gene unclear. Germline loops: CDR1 SEHNR, CDR2 FQNEAQ (reference sequence). This CDR3 comprises 11 residues. V was clipped by 5 bases and J by 7 bases, with 9 bases between them. For the CDR3, the DNA is TGTGCCAGCAGCCATGGGCAAGAGCAGTACTTC. Translated, it gives CASSHGQEQYF.

The chain uses TRBV7-6 and TRBJ1-1; D unclear. CDR1 is SGHVS and CDR2 is FNYEAQ in the germline V gene. V lost 3 bases and J lost 0, with 5 bases in between. The CDR3 runs 13 residues. This CDR3 reads CASSLALNTEAFF. The CDR3 DNA follows: TGTGCCAGCAGCTTGGCCCTGAACACTGAAGCTTTCTTT.

This clone occurred once. The chain is built from TRBV6-5 and TRBJ1-2; perhaps TRBD1 as D (5 bases). Trimming stripped 5 bases from V and 1 base from J, with 11 bases between. The length of the CDR3 is 14 residues. The V gene's germline CDR1 is MNHEY and CDR2 SVGAGI. CDR3 DNA: TGTGCCAGCAGTCTCCAGGGCCTTAACTATGGCTACACCTTC. It translates to CASSLQGLNYGYTF.

This chain uses TRBV25-1 with TRBJ2-2; D may correspond to TRBD1 or TRBD2 (5 bases each). The CDR3 has 16 residues. V was shortened by 3 bases and J by 6 bases, with 17 bases between the two germline ends. Germline V gene lookup returns CDR1 MGHDK and CDR2 SYGVNS. The CDR3 DNA sequence: TGTGCCAGCAGTGATTCGGGGCAGGGTGGCGCCGGGGAGCTGTTTTTT. Encoded protein: CASSDSGQGGAGELFF.

V gene TRBV27 combines with J gene TRBJ2-5; D is tentatively TRBD1 or TRBD2 (5 bases each). V was cut by 3 bases and J by 5 bases, with 10 bases left in between. The germline gives CDR1 MNHEY, CDR2 SMNVEV (reference sequence). The CDR3 length is 13 residues. The CDR3 sequence is CASSFKWDETQYF. The CDR3, as DNA: TGTGCCAGCAGTTTCAAGTGGGACGAGACCCAGTACTTC.

The V call is TRBV6-1, the J call TRBJ2-1; D gene ambiguous. The V end was cut by 7 bases, the J end by 7 bases, with 11 bases between. Germline-derived CDR1 and CDR2 are MNHNS and SASEGT. The CDR3 length is 12 residues. In nucleotides, the CDR3 is TGTGCCAGCAAGTGGGCGGTGAATGAGCAGTTCTTC. Residues: CASKWAVNEQFF.

The chain links TRBV7-2 to TRBJ2-5, with D possibly being TRBD2 (6 bases). CDR1 and CDR2 (germline): SGHTA, FQGNSA. Trimming took off 2 bases at V and 5 bases at J, with 12 bases between the two ends. This CDR3 is built from 14 residues. The CDR3 coding sequence is TGTGCCAGCAGCTTATCCGGGAGAAGGGAGACCCAGTACTTC. Translation gives CASSLSGRRETQYF.

The chain uses TRBV7-3 and TRBJ2-1; D gene unclear. This CDR3 spans 13 amino acids. V was cut by 6 bases and J by 8 bases, with 14 bases left in between. Germline-derived CDR1 and CDR2 are SGHTA and FQGTGA. Here the CDR3 DNA reads TGTGCCAGCAGTTCCGATAATGGGGATGAGCAGTTCTTC. Protein sequence: CASSSDNGDEQFF.

To note about this clone: One end of the junction is discordant with germline, which a read error may explain. The rearrangement uses TRBV6-9 and TRBJ2-3; D is possibly TRBD2 (5 bases). Germline lookup yields CDR1 MNHGY and CDR2 SVAAGI. This CDR3 comprises 13 residues. The CDR3 is CASSAMRADTQYF. CDR3 in DNA: TGTGCCAGCAGTGCTATGAGGGCAGATACACAGTATTTT.

This chain uses TRBV11-2 with TRBJ2-1; D is unclear. Germline CDR1 reads SGHAT; CDR2 reads FQNNGV. V was shortened by 5 bases and J by 8 bases, with 7 bases between the two germline ends. This CDR3 is built from 11 residues. The CDR3 reads CASSHLDEQFF. The CDR3 region has the DNA TGTGCCAGCAGCCACTTAGATGAGCAGTTCTTC.

The chain employs TRBV5-1 and TRBJ1-2; D is unclear. This CDR3 has 13 residues. The germline V and J ends were trimmed by 6 bases and 4 bases, with 13 bases remaining between them. Germline V CDR1 and CDR2: SGHRS, YFSETQ. CDR3: CASTDARSYGYTF. The CDR3 bases are TGCGCCAGCACCGACGCCAGGAGCTATGGCTACACCTTC. Combining the CDR3 with reference TRBV5-1 and TRBJ1-2 gives the whole variable domain KAGVTQTPRYLIKTRGQQVTLSCSPISGHRSVSWYQQTPGQGLQFLFEYFSETQRNKGNFPGRFSGRQFSNSRSEMNVSTLELGDSALYLCASTDARSYGYTFGSGTRLTVV.